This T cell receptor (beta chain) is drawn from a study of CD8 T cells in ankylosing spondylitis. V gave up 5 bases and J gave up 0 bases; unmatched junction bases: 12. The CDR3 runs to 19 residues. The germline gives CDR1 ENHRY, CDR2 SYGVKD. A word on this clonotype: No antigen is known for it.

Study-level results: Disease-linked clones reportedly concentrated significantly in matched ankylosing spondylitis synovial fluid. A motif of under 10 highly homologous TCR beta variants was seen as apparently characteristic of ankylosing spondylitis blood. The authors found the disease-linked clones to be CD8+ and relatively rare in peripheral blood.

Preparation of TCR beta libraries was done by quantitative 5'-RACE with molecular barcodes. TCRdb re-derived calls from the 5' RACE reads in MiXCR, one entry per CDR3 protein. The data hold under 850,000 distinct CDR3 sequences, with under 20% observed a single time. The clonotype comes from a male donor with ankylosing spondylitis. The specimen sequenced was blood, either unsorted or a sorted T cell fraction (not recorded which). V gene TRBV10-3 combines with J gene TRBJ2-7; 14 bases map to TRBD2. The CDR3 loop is CAISLAFGTSGRDSYEQYF. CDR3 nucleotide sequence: TGTGCCATCAGTTTAGCGTTCGGGACTAGCGGGAGAGACTCCTACGAGCAGTACTTC.